This record concerns one TCR beta chain sequence. The data were obtained in a study of CD8+CD57+ T cells in acquired aplastic anemia. Genomic DNA, the template, was used for profiling of the TCR beta VDJ and CDR3. TCRdb independently ran MiXCR on the reads; one entry per CDR3 protein. The data show 60,000 or so distinct CDR3 sequences, with around 55% seen just once and roughly 2.5% held by the top ten. Germline values: CDR1 ENHRY, CDR2 SYGVKD. The CDR3 extends over 13 amino acids. V lost 3 bases, J lost 11 bases, and 11 bases lay in between. The sample taken for sequencing was sorted CD4+, CD8+, or CD8+CD57+ T cells (not recorded which) from PBMCs. This chain links TRBV10-3 with TRBJ1-6, with unresolved D. The TCR was taken from a human donor in good health, serving as a control. The CDR3 reads CAISEVGQPPLHF. CDR3 nucleotides: TGTGCCATCAGTGAAGTGGGCCAACCACCCCTCCACTTT.